The 23 T cell receptor beta chains reported below all come from one sample, sequenced in a study of beta chain features in type 1 diabetes. Reverse transcription of all isolated RNA meant that expressed TCRB transcripts were sequenced. The method was immunoSEQ multiplex PCR; TCRdb's version includes in-frame clones alone and lacks a portion of them. The sample has 130,000 to 150,000 clones; nearly 50% are singletons. Material: Tregs from blood. The receptors here all came from a man aged 18 to 29 in good health.

This sequence joins TRBV13 and TRBJ2-7, with D hard to call. Trimming took 0 bases from V and 3 from J, leaving 9 bases between them. The CDR3 loop spans 14 amino acids. CDR1 PRHDT and CDR2 FYEKMQ come from the germline V gene (reference sequence). CDR3 loop: CASSLGRYHYEQYF. The CDR3 DNA sequence: TGTGCCAGCAGCTTAGGGAGATACCACTACGAGCAGTACTTC. The whole variable domain, remainder taken from reference TRBV13 and TRBJ2-7, is AAGVIQSPRHLIKEKRETATLKCYPIPRHDTVYWYQQGPGQDPQFLISFYEKMQSDKGSIPDRFSAQQFSDYHSELNMSSLELGDSALYFCASSLGRYHYEQYFGPGTRLTVT.

This clone was counted a few times. The genes are TRBV5-1 and TRBJ2-1; 8 bases match TRBD2. V lost 5 bases to trimming and J lost 2 bases; unmatched junction nucleotides: 15. Germline V gives CDR1 SGHRS, CDR2 YFSETQ. The CDR3 contains 18 residues. The CDR3: CASRGAGLREATYNEQFF. The CDR3 nucleotides are TGCGCCAGCAGAGGGGCAGGGTTGCGGGAGGCAACCTACAATGAGCAGTTCTTC. The variable domain in full, with the rest retrieved from reference TRBV5-1 and TRBJ2-1, is KAGVTQTPRYLIKTRGQQVTLSCSPISGHRSVSWYQQTPGQGLQFLFEYFSETQRNKGNFPGRFSGRQFSNSRSEMNVSTLELGDSALYLCASRGAGLREATYNEQFFGPGTRLTVL.

The rearrangement links TRBV18 to TRBJ1-1; 9 bases map to TRBD1. CDR1 and CDR2 from the germline V gene are KGHSH and LQKENI. V dropped 6 bases and J dropped 9; count of bases not matched to a gene: 8. There are 13 residues in the CDR3. The CDR3 DNA is TGTGCCAGCTCGCCCGGGACAGGGCTAAAAGCTTTCTTT. Its protein is CASSPGTGLKAFF.

This clone was seen once. The V call is TRBV7-3, the J call TRBJ2-1; 15 bases line up with TRBD2. The V gene's germline CDR1 is SGHTA and CDR2 FQGTGA. The CDR3 is 17 residues long. V trimming: 5 bases; J trimming: 10 bases; junction bases outside the gene matches: 12. CDR3 region: CASSPSGLAGGLGEQFF. For the CDR3, the DNA is TGTGCCAGCAGCCCCTCAGGACTAGCGGGGGGGCTTGGGGAGCAGTTCTTC. Complete variable domain (other parts from reference TRBV7-3 and TRBJ2-1): GAGVSQTPSNKVTEKGKYVELRCDPISGHTALYWYRQSLGQGPEFLIYFQGTGAADDSGLPNDRFFAVRPEGSVSTLKIQRTERGDSAVYLCASSPSGLAGGLGEQFFGPGTRLTVL.

This chain connects TRBV27 to TRBJ2-1, with 7 bases aligning to TRBD2. Trimming cost V 5 bases and J 0 bases; bases outside gene matches: 10. CDR1 MNHEY and CDR2 SMNVEV come from the germline V gene (reference sequence). The CDR3 is made up of 17 amino acids. The CDR3 sequence is CASSRASGRSSYNEQFF. The CDR3 nucleotides are TGTGCCAGCAGTCGCGCTAGCGGTCGCAGCTCCTACAATGAGCAGTTCTTC.

This chain joins TRBV30 and TRBJ2-1; 10 bases map to TRBD2. CDR1 and CDR2 from the germline V gene are GTSNPN and SVGIG (reference sequence). V lost 3 bases, J lost 4 bases, and 6 bases stayed unmatched. This CDR3 region has 15 residues. Written as DNA, the CDR3 is TGTGCCTGGAGCGTGCTAGCGGGGGCATACAATGAGCAGTTCTTC. Protein: CAWSVLAGAYNEQFF.

V gene TRBV4-2 combines with J gene TRBJ1-1; 7 bases agree with TRBD1. J lost 2 bases, V lost 1 base, and 4 bases had no gene match. CDR1 is LGHNA, CDR2 YNFKEQ, per germline. The CDR3 spans 15 residues. The CDR3 coding sequence is TGTGCCAGCAGCCAAGTAGGGACAGTTAACACTGAAGCTTTCTTT. Protein: CASSQVGTVNTEAFF.

This chain links TRBV7-8 with TRBJ2-7; TRBD2 is a possible D gene (6 bases). The V gene lost 3 bases and the J gene lost 2 bases, with 20 bases spanning the gap. CDR3 length equals 17 residues. CDR1 and CDR2 (germline): SGHVS, FQNEAQ. CDR3 in amino acids: CASSFLSSGSYAYEQYF. The CDR3 bases are TGTGCCAGCAGCTTCCTTTCCTCCGGGAGCTACGCCTACGAGCAGTACTTC.

The chain is built from TRBV2 and TRBJ2-7, with 10 bases matching TRBD2. The ends lost 5 bases at V and 2 bases at J; junction bases unmatched: 6. CDR3 size: 15 residues. In germline, CDR1 is SNHLY, CDR2 FYNNEI. The CDR3 region is CASSQRTSGTYEQYF. The CDR3 nucleotides read TGTGCCAGCAGTCAGCGGACTAGCGGTACCTACGAGCAGTACTTC.

The chain joins TRBV7-3 to TRBJ2-2, with a tentative D call TRBD1 (5 bases). CDR1 is SGHTA and CDR2 is FQGTGA in the germline V gene. The V end lost 5 bases, the J end lost 4 bases, and 11 bases lay between the germline ends. This CDR3 has 14 amino acids. The CDR3 coding sequence is TGTGCCAGCAGCCGCCAGGGCGGCACCGGGGAGCTGTTTTTT. Translated: CASSRQGGTGELFF.

This clone was found a few times. J is TRBJ2-2 and V is TRBV25-1, with a weak D call TRBD1 (7 bases). V lost 2 bases to trimming and J lost 3 bases, with 16 bases between them. Per the germline V gene, CDR1 is MGHDK and CDR2 is SYGVNS. The CDR3 consists of 17 residues. The CDR3 region is CASSELPGRGDTGELFF. In nucleotides, the CDR3 is TGTGCCAGCAGTGAACTACCTGGCAGGGGGGACACCGGGGAGCTGTTTTTT.

V and J are TRBV6-1 and TRBJ1-3, with TRBD1 as a possible D gene (5 bases). The CDR3 spans 14 residues. Trimming took 8 bases from V and 0 from J, leaving 11 bases between them. Germline assignment: CDR1 MNHNS and CDR2 SASEGT. The CDR3 sequence: CASQTVFSGNTIYF. Written as DNA, the CDR3 is TGTGCCAGCCAGACAGTTTTCTCTGGAAACACCATATATTTT.

In its sample, this clone was seen once. The chain combines TRBV19 with TRBJ1-5; 7 bases agree with TRBD1. This CDR3 has 15 amino acids. J lost 3 bases, V lost 3 bases, and 5 bases had no gene match. Germline lookup yields CDR1 LNHDA and CDR2 SQIVND (reference sequence). The CDR3 DNA follows: TGTGCCAGTAGTATCAGGGGGGCACTCAATCAGCCCCAGCATTTT. It encodes CASSIRGALNQPQHF.

Only a few counts were recorded for this clone. The chain recombines TRBV28 with TRBJ2-7; perhaps TRBD2 as D (5 bases). CDR1 is MDHEN and CDR2 is SYDVKM in the germline V gene. The CDR3 spans 11 residues. Deletions cut 7 bases from V and 5 bases from J, with 9 bases between. As DNA, the CDR3 is TGTGCCAGCAATCTCGGGGACGAGCAGTACTTC. Protein product: CASNLGDEQYF.

The chain joins TRBV5-1 to TRBJ2-1; 10 nucleotides align to TRBD2. V lost 4 bases, J lost 8 bases, and 9 bases stayed unmatched. Per the germline V gene, CDR1 is SGHRS and CDR2 is YFSETQ. The CDR3 has 15 amino acids. The CDR3, as DNA: TGCGCCAGCAGCGGCGGGACTAGCGTTTTCTATGAGCAGTTCTTC. Protein sequence: CASSGGTSVFYEQFF.

J is TRBJ2-7 and V is TRBV6-1; D unclear. The CDR3 runs 15 residues. Germline lookup yields CDR1 MNHNS and CDR2 SASEGT. The V end lost 4 bases, the J end lost 0 bases, and 13 bases lay between the germline ends. The CDR3 region is CASSGKAAGSYEQYF. The CDR3 region has the DNA TGTGCCAGCAGTGGAAAGGCGGCCGGCTCCTACGAGCAGTACTTC.

DNA for the CDR3: TGTGCCAGCAGCTTAGGACAGGGGGCTCACAATGAGCAGTTCTTC. As protein: CASSLGQGAHNEQFF. This rearrangement joins TRBV7-2 to TRBJ2-1; 10 nucleotides align to TRBD1. The CDR3 length is 15 residues. CDR1 is SGHTA and CDR2 is FQGNSA in the germline V gene. The V segment lost 1 base and the J segment 5 bases; nucleotides outside the gene matches: 2.

This chain uses TRBV18 with TRBJ1-1; D unresolved. CDR3 length equals 13 residues. The germline gives CDR1 KGHSH, CDR2 LQKENI. V lost 3 bases and J 1 base, leaving 6 bases between the germline ends. For the CDR3, the DNA is TGTGCCAGCTCACCGGTAGAGAACACTGAAGCTTTCTTT. Protein sequence: CASSPVENTEAFF.

This clone was found a few times. The J gene is TRBJ2-7, the V gene TRBV28, with a tentative D call TRBD1 (6 bases). The germline V gene encodes CDR1 MDHEN and CDR2 SYDVKM. Between the trimmed V and J ends, which lost 8 bases and 4 bases, there was a span of 12 bases. This CDR3 comprises 12 residues. Here the CDR3 reads CASQTGSYEQYF. The CDR3 DNA reads TGTGCCAGCCAGACAGGATCTTACGAGCAGTACTTC.

The chain combines TRBV5-4 with TRBJ2-7, with 8 positions matching TRBD1. Germline V CDR1 and CDR2: SGHNT, YYREEE (reference sequence). This CDR3 is built from 14 residues. The V gene end was trimmed by 4 bases and the J gene end by 5 bases; junction bases not matched to a gene: 8. The CDR3 sequence is CASSKIGQGNEQYF. Written as DNA, the CDR3 is TGTGCCAGCAGCAAGATCGGACAGGGTAACGAGCAGTACTTC.

The rearrangement uses TRBV28 and TRBJ1-1; a weak D match, TRBD1 (5 bases). The germline CDR1 and CDR2 sequences are MDHEN and SYDVKM. V gave up 6 bases and J gave up 0 bases, with 11 bases separating them. The CDR3 loop spans 14 amino acids. In nucleotides, the CDR3 is TGTGCCAGCAGCTCAGGACACCTGAACACTGAAGCTTTCTTT. It is translated as CASSSGHLNTEAFF.

The gene calls are TRBV4-2 and TRBJ2-7, with 7 bases matching TRBD1. CDR3 size: 16 residues. The J segment lost 6 bases and the V segment lost 2 bases, leaving 13 bases of the junction unmatched. The V gene's germline CDR1 is LGHNA and CDR2 YNFKEQ. The CDR3 loop reads CASSQSRSHRGPEQYF. CDR3 bases: TGTGCCAGCAGCCAAAGTCGGTCGCACAGGGGTCCCGAGCAGTACTTC.

J is TRBJ2-1 and V is TRBV5-1; 7 bases are shared with TRBD2. Looked up from germline, CDR1 is SGHRS and CDR2 is YFSETQ. The trim removed 3 bases at V and 8 bases at J, leaving 11 bases unmatched. The CDR3 runs to 15 residues. In DNA, the CDR3 is TGCGCCAGCAGCTCCCGGGACTACCGGGGCGATGAGCAGTTCTTC. Translating gives CASSSRDYRGDEQFF.